The 24 T cell receptor beta chains in this list originate from one sample, sequenced in a study of shared clonotypes between healthy human individuals. Naive CD8 cells were CD45RO-negative, positively selected for CCR7, excluding terminally differentiated effector memory CD45RA+ cells. Assay: immunoSEQ multiplex PCR; the TCRdb copy retains only in-frame clones and omits some. The sample lists roughly 2,000,000 clones, about 94% occurring once. The sample was naive CD8+ T cells from PBMCs. The source of these receptors is a man aged 18 to 29 in good health. Some clones in this sample may be carry-over from other donors' samples.

This clone was observed a few times. V is TRBV7-9 and J is TRBJ1-5; TRBD1 matches at 8 bases. Germline values: CDR1 SEHNR, CDR2 FQNEAQ (reference sequence). V was pared by 0 bases and J by 7 bases, with 8 bases of the junction left unmatched. CDR3 length: 16 amino acids. In DNA, the CDR3 is TGTGCCAGCAGCTTAGCCGGACAGGGACGAGGGCAGCCCCAGCATTTT. Its protein is CASSLAGQGRGQPQHF.

With regard to this clone: This same CDR3 is encoded by further DNA sequences in the sample. The V and J genes are TRBV4-1 and TRBJ1-4, with D possibly TRBD1 on 6 matching bases. CDR1 and CDR2 from the germline V gene are MGHRA and YSYEKL. CDR3 length: 14 amino acids. V shed 0 bases and J shed 7 bases, with 9 bases lying between them. CDR3 sequence (DNA): TGCGCCAGCAGCCAAGAGACAGGAGCTGAAAAACTGTTTTTT. Translating gives CASSQETGAEKLFF.

The rearrangement uses TRBV27 and TRBJ1-1; D might be TRBD1 (5 bases). This CDR3 has 14 amino acids. The V end was cut by 6 bases, the J end by 3 bases, with 14 bases between. From germline, CDR1 is MNHEY and CDR2 SMNVEV (reference sequence). The CDR3 DNA reads as TGTGCCAGCAGCCCCGGAGTGACAGACACTGAAGCTTTCTTT. Its protein product is CASSPGVTDTEAFF.

The gene calls are TRBV19 and TRBJ2-4; D may correspond to TRBD1 or TRBD2 (5 bases each). V dropped 3 bases and J dropped 0 bases, with 6 bases sitting between them. Germline assignment: CDR1 LNHDA and CDR2 SQIVND (reference sequence). The CDR3 length is 14 residues. The CDR3 loop is CASSIGGAKNIQYF. CDR3 coding DNA: TGTGCCAGTAGTATTGGGGGAGCCAAAAACATTCAGTACTTC. Looking up the rest from reference TRBV19 and TRBJ2-4 gives the full variable domain: DGGITQSPKYLFRKEGQNVTLSCEQNLNHDAMYWYRQDPGQGLRLIYYSQIVNDFQKGDIAEGYSVSREKKESFPLTVTSAQKNPTAFYLCASSIGGAKNIQYFGAGTRLSVL.

The chain is built from TRBV30 and TRBJ2-7; 10 bases are a match to TRBD2. The germline gives CDR1 GTSNPN, CDR2 SVGIG (reference sequence). J lost 1 base, V lost 3 bases, and 3 bases had no gene match. The length of the CDR3 is 14 residues. In nucleotides, the CDR3 is TGTGCCTGGAGCGGGACTAGCGAATCCTACGAGCAGTACTTC. The encoded protein is CAWSGTSESYEQYF.

Note on this clone: This CDR3 is also generated by other DNA sequences in the sample. V gene TRBV5-1 combines with J gene TRBJ1-1, with D perhaps TRBD1 (5 bases). This CDR3 has 14 residues. Trimming took off 0 bases at V and 4 bases at J, with 10 bases between the two ends. The germline gives CDR1 SGHRS, CDR2 YFSETQ. The CDR3 coding sequence is TGCGCCAGCAGCTTGGTAGGGAGGGGCACTGAAGCTTTCTTT. Its protein is CASSLVGRGTEAFF.

The chain recombines TRBV25-1 with TRBJ2-7; 8 nucleotides agree with TRBD1. V dropped 4 bases and J dropped 6; count of bases not matched to a gene: 8. Germline values: CDR1 MGHDK, CDR2 SYGVNS. The CDR3 consists of 14 residues. The CDR3 nucleotides are TGTGCCAGCAGTGCGGAGGACAGGGACGGCGAGCAGTACTTC. Translating gives CASSAEDRDGEQYF.

Comments on this clone: A single base separates this from a much larger clone, so it may be a read error. Other DNA sequences in this specimen translate into the identical CDR3. This chain's CDR3 is CASRQGGYEQYF. In DNA, the CDR3 is TGTGCCAGCAGACAGGGGGGCTACGAGCAGTACTTC. This rearrangement joins TRBV2 to TRBJ2-7; 8 bases are a match to TRBD1. The CDR3 length is 12 residues. Germline CDR1 SNHLY, CDR2 FYNNEI. Trimming took 6 bases from V and 3 from J; bases not matched to a gene: 1.

The rearrangement joins TRBV29-1 to TRBJ2-7; D remains ambiguous. Deletions cut 4 bases from V and 2 bases from J, with 15 bases between. CDR1 SQVTM and CDR2 ANQGSEA come from the germline V gene. CDR3 length equals 14 residues. The DNA for the CDR3 is TGCAGCGTTGTCTGGAGATCTACTACCTACGAGCAGTACTTC. The encoded protein is CSVVWRSTTYEQYF.

The V and J genes are TRBV28 and TRBJ1-3; D gene unclear. CDR3 length equals 16 residues. V lost 4 bases and J lost 0, with 13 bases in between. Germline CDR1 and CDR2: MDHEN and SYDVKM. The CDR3 region has the DNA TGTGCCAGCAGTTCTAATTGGGAGAGCTCTGGAAACACCATATATTTT. Protein sequence: CASSSNWESSGNTIYF. Together with reference TRBV28 and TRBJ1-3, the CDR3 gives the full variable domain: DVKVTQSSRYLVKRTGEKVFLECVQDMDHENMFWYRQDPGLGLRLIYFSYDVKMKEKGDIPEGYSVSREKKERFSLILESASTNQTSMYLCASSSNWESSGNTIYFGEGSWLTVV.

The rearrangement joins TRBV27 to TRBJ2-7; 9 nucleotides align to TRBD1. This CDR3 is built from 16 residues. Germline trimming cut 6 bases from V and 4 bases from J; bases unmatched to any gene: 13. Germline assignment: CDR1 MNHEY and CDR2 SMNVEV (reference sequence). For the CDR3, the DNA is TGTGCCAGCAGCAACTTCCCGGGACAGGGAACATACGAGCAGTACTTC. It translates to CASSNFPGQGTYEQYF.

V usage is TRBV4-3 and J usage is TRBJ1-1, with a possible D match to TRBD1 (6 bases). The V end lost 4 bases, the J end lost 4 bases, and 16 bases lay between the germline ends. CDR1 is LGHNA, CDR2 YSLEER, per germline. The length of the CDR3 is 15 residues. This chain's CDR3 is CASSRNADSRTEAFF. The CDR3 DNA follows: TGCGCCAGCAGCCGAAACGCGGACAGTCGCACTGAAGCTTTCTTT.

V usage is TRBV27 and J usage is TRBJ1-1; maybe TRBD1 (6 bases). V lost 0 bases to trimming and J lost 1 base, with 9 bases between them. Per germline, CDR1 MNHEY and CDR2 SMNVEV (reference sequence). There are 15 residues in the CDR3. CDR3 residues: CASSLSVQGNTEAFF. The DNA of the CDR3 is TGTGCCAGCAGTTTATCGGTACAGGGGAACACTGAAGCTTTCTTT.

V usage is TRBV7-8 and J usage is TRBJ2-1; a possible D gene is TRBD1 (8 bases). The CDR3 has 16 amino acids. The V gene lost 9 bases and the J gene lost 12 bases, with 30 bases spanning the gap. Germline CDR1 and CDR2: SGHVS and FQNEAQ. The CDR3 loop is CASTLAWTGTIEGQFF. In DNA, the CDR3 is TGTGCCAGTACCTTGGCCTGGACAGGGACTATTGAGGGGCAGTTCTTC. Supplemented by reference TRBV7-8 and TRBJ2-1, the full variable domain reads GAGVSQSPRYKVAKRGQDVALRCDPISGHVSLFWYQQALGQGPEFLTYFQNEAQLDKSGLPSDRFFAERPEGSVSTLKIQRTQQEDSAVYLCASTLAWTGTIEGQFFGPGTRLTVL.

This clone was seen only once. The rearrangement links TRBV4-3 to TRBJ1-2; D gene ambiguous. CDR1 LGHNA and CDR2 YSLEER come from the germline V gene. Trimming stripped 0 bases from V and 0 bases from J, with 8 bases between. The length of the CDR3 is 15 residues. The CDR3 coding sequence is TGCGCCAGCAGCCAAGAGATGTCCTCTAACTATGGCTACACCTTC. Its protein is CASSQEMSSNYGYTF.

This chain connects TRBV9 to TRBJ2-1, with D tentatively TRBD2 (6 bases). V lost 3 bases and J 8 bases, leaving 12 bases between the germline ends. Germline V CDR1 and CDR2: SGDLS, YYNGEE. This CDR3 has 13 residues. The CDR3 nucleotides read TGTGCCAGCAGCGCCGGGGGAGCCCATGAGCAGTTCTTC. Protein: CASSAGGAHEQFF.

The V and J genes are TRBV28 and TRBJ1-2; tentatively, D is TRBD1 (6 bases). Germline V gene data show CDR1 as MDHEN and CDR2 as SYDVKM. V was pared by 5 bases and J by 7 bases, with 20 bases between. The CDR3 has 15 residues. CDR3 amino acids: CASSPPKGGLGGYTF. The CDR3 DNA follows: TGTGCCAGCAGTCCCCCGAAGGGGGGATTGGGTGGCTACACCTTC.

This clone came up a few times. The V and J genes are TRBV2 and TRBJ1-5, with 9 bases identical to TRBD1. Germline CDR1 reads SNHLY; CDR2 reads FYNNEI. The CDR3 totals 16 residues. Germline trimming cut 7 bases from V and 0 bases from J; bases unmatched to any gene: 7. The CDR3: CASNHPGQGSNQPQHF. CDR3 nucleotide sequence: TGTGCCAGCAACCATCCGGGACAGGGTAGCAATCAGCCCCAGCATTTT.

The gene calls are TRBV2 and TRBJ2-1, with a tentative D call TRBD1 (9 bases). Germline CDR1 and CDR2: SNHLY and FYNNEI. Trimming removed 2 bases from V and 8 bases from J, with 22 bases in between. The CDR3 is 17 amino acids. This chain's CDR3 is CASSERGTGKAGDEQFF. The CDR3, as DNA: TGTGCCAGCAGTGAACGAGGGACAGGGAAAGCGGGAGATGAGCAGTTCTTC.

For this clone: Other DNA sequences in the same sample also yield this CDR3. The gene calls are TRBV7-9 and TRBJ1-5, with D possibly matching TRBD1 (5 bases). There are 15 residues in the CDR3. The V gene lost 4 bases and the J gene lost 0 bases, with 10 bases spanning the gap. The germline gives CDR1 SEHNR, CDR2 FQNEAQ (reference sequence). In nucleotides, the CDR3 is TGTGCCAGCAGCTCCGGGACGGCTAGCAATCAGCCCCAGCATTTT. Translating it yields CASSSGTASNQPQHF.

The gene calls are TRBV7-3 and TRBJ2-1, with 8 bases that match TRBD2. Germline CDR1 is SGHTA and CDR2 is FQGTGA. J was trimmed by 7 bases and V by 6 bases; bases with no gene match: 8. The CDR3 spans 14 residues. The CDR3 reads CASSLAGGVNEQFF. In nucleotides, the CDR3 is TGTGCCAGCAGTCTAGCGGGTGGTGTAAATGAGCAGTTCTTC.

This chain uses TRBV28 with TRBJ1-2; TRBD1 agrees at 7 bases. Germline CDR1 MDHEN, CDR2 SYDVKM. J was trimmed by 1 base and V by 3 bases; bases with no gene match: 8. The CDR3 loop spans 16 amino acids. The CDR3 DNA sequence: TGTGCCAGCAGTTTGGCCTGGACAGGACTTAACTATGGCTACACCTTC. This encodes CASSLAWTGLNYGYTF.

This rearrangement joins TRBV9 to TRBJ2-2, with unresolved D. This CDR3 comprises 16 residues. V lost 1 base and J 0 bases, leaving 10 bases between the germline ends. Germline assignment: CDR1 SGDLS and CDR2 YYNGEE. CDR3 nucleotides: TGTGCCAGCAGCGTATATGGCGGAGCGAACACCGGGGAGCTGTTTTTT. As protein: CASSVYGGANTGELFF.

This clone has just one count. The chain is built from TRBV7-9 and TRBJ2-5, with 7 positions matching TRBD1. Germline V gene data show CDR1 as SEHNR and CDR2 as FQNEAQ (reference sequence). Trimming removed 4 bases from V and 1 base from J; junction bases left unmatched: 3. The CDR3 is made up of 14 amino acids. The CDR3 DNA is TGTGCCAGCAGCTGGACAGGTTCCCAAGAGACCCAGTACTTC. This encodes CASSWTGSQETQYF.